This TCR beta chain was recorded in a study of PD-1 blockade in mismatch repair-deficient tumors. The repertoire was sequenced with immunoSEQ multiplex PCR; TCRdb's copy has only in-frame clones and lacks some. The table includes some 19,000 clones, about four fifths detected once. V gave up 3 bases and J gave up 0 bases; unmatched junction bases: 4. Germline V gene data show CDR1 as GTSNPN and CDR2 as SVGIG (reference sequence). The CDR3 covers 16 residues. The sequencing here drew on PBMCs, taken 52 weeks after starting pembrolizumab. The chain carries TRBV30 and TRBJ1-3; 11 nucleotides line up with TRBD1. This TCR came from an adult with mismatch repair-deficient cancer. CDR3 sequence (DNA): TGTGCCTGGAGCGGACAGGGGGCGAGCTCTGGAAACACCATATATTTT. Its translation: CAWSGQGASSGNTIYF. Full variable domain (rest looked up from reference TRBV30 and TRBJ1-3): SQTIHQWPATLVQPVGSPLSLECTVEGTSNPNLYWYRQAAGRGLQLLFYSVGIGQISSEVPQNLSASRPQDRQFILSSKKLLLSDSGFYLCAWSGQGASSGNTIYFGEGSWLTVV.